Described below is a single TCR beta chain sequence and its context. Its antigen is unknown. The record originates from a study of OX40 agonist ivuxolimab in advanced cancers. Study-wide points: Among patients with partial responses at 0.1-3.0 mg/kg, clonal expansion was among the lowest.

The CDR3 is 13 residues long. Germline values: CDR1 SGHRS, CDR2 YFSETQ. Trimming removed 5 bases at V and 4 bases at J, with 12 bases between. Some clones are missing from TCRdb's copy, which holds only in-frame ones; the method was immunoSEQ multiplex PCR. The sample records about 71,000 clones, 75% to 85% being singletons. Sequenced material: CD4+ or CD8+ T cells sorted from blood, taken in a trial of the OX40 agonist ivuxolimab. The clonotype was recovered from an adult with an advanced solid tumor such as melanoma, head and neck, liver or kidney cancer. This chain connects TRBV5-1 to TRBJ1-1; D is ambiguous. The CDR3 DNA is TGCGCCAGCAGAACGGGTGGTGGCACTGAAGCTTTCTTT. It codes for CASRTGGGTEAFF.